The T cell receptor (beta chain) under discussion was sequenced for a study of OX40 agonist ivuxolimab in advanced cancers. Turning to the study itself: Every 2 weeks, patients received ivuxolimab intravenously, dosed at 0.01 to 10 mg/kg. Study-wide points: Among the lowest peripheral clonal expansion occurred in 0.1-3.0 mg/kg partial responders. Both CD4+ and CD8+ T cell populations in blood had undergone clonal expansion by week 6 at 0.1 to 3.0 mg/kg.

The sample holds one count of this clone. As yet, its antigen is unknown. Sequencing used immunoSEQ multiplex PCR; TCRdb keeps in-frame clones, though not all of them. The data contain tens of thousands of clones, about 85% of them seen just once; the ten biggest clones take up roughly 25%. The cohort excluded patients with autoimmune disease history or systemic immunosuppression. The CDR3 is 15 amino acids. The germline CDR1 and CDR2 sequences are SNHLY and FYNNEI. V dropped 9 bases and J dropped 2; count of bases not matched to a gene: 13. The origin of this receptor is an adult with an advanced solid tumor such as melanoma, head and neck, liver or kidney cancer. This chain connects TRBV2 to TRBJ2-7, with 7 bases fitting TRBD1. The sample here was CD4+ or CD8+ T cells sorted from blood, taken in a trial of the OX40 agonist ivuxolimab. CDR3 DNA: TGTGCCAGGTCCGATGAGACAGGGAGTCCCTACGAGCAGTACTTC. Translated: CARSDETGSPYEQYF.